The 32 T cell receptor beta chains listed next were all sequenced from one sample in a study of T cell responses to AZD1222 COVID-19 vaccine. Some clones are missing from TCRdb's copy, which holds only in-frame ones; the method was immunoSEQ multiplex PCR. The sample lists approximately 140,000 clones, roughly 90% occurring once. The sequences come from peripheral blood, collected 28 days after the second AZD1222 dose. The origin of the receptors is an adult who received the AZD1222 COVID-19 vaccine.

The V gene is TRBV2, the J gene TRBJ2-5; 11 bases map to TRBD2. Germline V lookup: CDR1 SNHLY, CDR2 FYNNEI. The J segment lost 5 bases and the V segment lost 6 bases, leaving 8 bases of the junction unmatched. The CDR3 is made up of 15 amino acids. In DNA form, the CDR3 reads TGTGCCAGCAGGATAACTAGCGGGAGAGAGGAGACCCAGTACTTC. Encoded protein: CASRITSGREETQYF.

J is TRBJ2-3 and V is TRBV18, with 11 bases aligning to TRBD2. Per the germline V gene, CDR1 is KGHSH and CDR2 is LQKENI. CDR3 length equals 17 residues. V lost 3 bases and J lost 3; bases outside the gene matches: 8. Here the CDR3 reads CASSPTIAGGRTDTQYF. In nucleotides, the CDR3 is TGTGCCAGCTCACCTACAATAGCGGGAGGGAGGACAGATACGCAGTATTTT.

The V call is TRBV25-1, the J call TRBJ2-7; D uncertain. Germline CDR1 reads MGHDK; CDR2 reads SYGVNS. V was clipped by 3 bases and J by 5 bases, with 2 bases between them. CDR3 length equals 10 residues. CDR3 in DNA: TGTGCCAGCAGTGACCACGAGCAGTACTTC. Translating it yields CASSDHEQYF.

The CDR3 is CASRPWAYGYTF. The DNA for the CDR3 is TGTGCCAGCAGGCCTTGGGCTTATGGCTACACCTTC. J is TRBJ1-2 and V is TRBV28; no clear D gene. CDR3 size: 12 residues. CDR1 is MDHEN, CDR2 SYDVKM, per germline. V was shortened by 6 bases and J by 5 bases, with 10 bases between the two germline ends.

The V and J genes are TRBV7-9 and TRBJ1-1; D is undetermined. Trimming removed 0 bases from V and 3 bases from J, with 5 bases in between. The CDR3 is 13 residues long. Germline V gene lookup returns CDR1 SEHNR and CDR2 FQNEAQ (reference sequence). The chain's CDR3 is CASSLAGYTEAFF. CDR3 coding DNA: TGTGCCAGCAGCTTAGCGGGGTACACTGAAGCTTTCTTT.

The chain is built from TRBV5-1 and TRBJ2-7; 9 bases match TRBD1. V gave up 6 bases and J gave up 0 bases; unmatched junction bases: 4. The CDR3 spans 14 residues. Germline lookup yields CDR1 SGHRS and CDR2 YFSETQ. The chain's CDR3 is CASKGQGNSYEQYF. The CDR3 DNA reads TGCGCCAGCAAGGGACAGGGCAACTCCTACGAGCAGTACTTC.

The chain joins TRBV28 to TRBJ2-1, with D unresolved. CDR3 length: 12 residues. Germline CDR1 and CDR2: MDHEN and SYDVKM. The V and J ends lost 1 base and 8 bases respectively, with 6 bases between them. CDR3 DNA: TGTGCCAGCAGTTTATCTGGGGATGAGCAGTTCTTC. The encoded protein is CASSLSGDEQFF.

CDR3 amino acids: CATTQGGLVTQYF. The CDR3 DNA is TGTGCCACCACCCAGGGAGGCTTGGTGACCCAGTACTTC. This chain connects TRBV12-3 or TRBV12-4 to TRBJ2-5; weak D call: TRBD2 (6 bases). Trimming removed 10 bases from V and 7 bases from J, with 19 bases in between. CDR3 length: 13 residues.

In DNA form, the CDR3 reads TGTGCCAGCAGGGAAAACAGGGGAGGGGATTCACCCCTCCACTTT. Translation: CASRENRGGDSPLHF. This chain connects TRBV2 to TRBJ1-6; 7 bases are shared with TRBD1. This CDR3 region has 15 residues. Germline loops: CDR1 SNHLY, CDR2 FYNNEI. The trim removed 6 bases at V and 8 bases at J, leaving 10 bases unmatched.

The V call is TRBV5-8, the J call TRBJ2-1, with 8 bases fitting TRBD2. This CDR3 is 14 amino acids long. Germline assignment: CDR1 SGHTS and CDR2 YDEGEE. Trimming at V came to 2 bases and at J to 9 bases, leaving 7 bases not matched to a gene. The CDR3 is CASSFGGRIFEQFF. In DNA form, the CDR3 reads TGTGCCAGCAGCTTTGGCGGGAGGATCTTTGAGCAGTTCTTC.

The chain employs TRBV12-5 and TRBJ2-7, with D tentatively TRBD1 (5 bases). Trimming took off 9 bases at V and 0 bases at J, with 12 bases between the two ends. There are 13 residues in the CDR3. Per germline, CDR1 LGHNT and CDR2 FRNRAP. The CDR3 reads CASDSDTSYEQYF. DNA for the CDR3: TGTGCTAGCGACTCGGACACCTCCTACGAGCAGTACTTC.

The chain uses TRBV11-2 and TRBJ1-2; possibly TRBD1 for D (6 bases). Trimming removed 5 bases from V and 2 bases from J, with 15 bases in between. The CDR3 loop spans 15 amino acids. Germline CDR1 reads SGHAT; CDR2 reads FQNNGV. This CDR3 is CASSRGTGINYGYTF. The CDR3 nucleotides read TGTGCCAGCAGCAGAGGTACAGGGATCAACTATGGCTACACCTTC.

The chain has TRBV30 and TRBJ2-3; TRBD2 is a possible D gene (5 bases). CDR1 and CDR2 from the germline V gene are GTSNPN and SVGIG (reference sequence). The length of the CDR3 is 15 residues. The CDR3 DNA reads TGTGGAATGACGGGGTACGCAGGTTTGACAGATACGCAGTATTTT. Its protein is CGMTGYAGLTDTQYF.

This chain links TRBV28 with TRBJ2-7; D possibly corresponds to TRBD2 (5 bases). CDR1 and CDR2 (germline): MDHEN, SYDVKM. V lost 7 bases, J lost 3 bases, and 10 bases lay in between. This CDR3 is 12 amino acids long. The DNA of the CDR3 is TGTGCCAGCACAGCCGGGGACTACGAGCAGTACTTC. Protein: CASTAGDYEQYF.

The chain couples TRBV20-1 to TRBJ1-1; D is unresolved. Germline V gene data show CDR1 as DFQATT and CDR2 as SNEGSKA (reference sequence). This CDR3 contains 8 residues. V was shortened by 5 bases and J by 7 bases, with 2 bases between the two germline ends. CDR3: CSADEAFF. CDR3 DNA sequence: TGCAGTGCTGATGAAGCTTTCTTT.

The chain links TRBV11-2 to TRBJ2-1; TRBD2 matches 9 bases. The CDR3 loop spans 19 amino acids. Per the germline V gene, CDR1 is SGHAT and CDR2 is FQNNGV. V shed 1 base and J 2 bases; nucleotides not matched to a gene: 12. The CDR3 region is CASSLVIAGEYNAYNEQFF. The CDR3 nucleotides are TGTGCCAGCAGCTTAGTTATAGCGGGAGAGTACAACGCCTACAATGAGCAGTTCTTC.

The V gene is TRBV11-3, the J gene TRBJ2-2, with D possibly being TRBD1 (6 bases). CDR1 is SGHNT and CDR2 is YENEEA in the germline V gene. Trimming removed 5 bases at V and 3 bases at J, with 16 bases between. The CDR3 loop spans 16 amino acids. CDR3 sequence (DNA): TGTGCCAGCAGCGCACAGGGATTAGTGGACACCGGGGAGCTGTTTTTT. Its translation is CASSAQGLVDTGELFF.

The CDR3 sequence: CASSLRGWSSYEQYF. The CDR3 nucleotides are TGTGCCAGCAGTCTCCGCGGATGGAGCTCCTACGAGCAGTACTTC. This chain links TRBV11-3 with TRBJ2-7; D remains unclear. V was trimmed by 6 bases and J by 0 bases, leaving 15 bases between them. This CDR3 has 15 amino acids. CDR1 and CDR2 (germline): SGHNT, YENEEA.

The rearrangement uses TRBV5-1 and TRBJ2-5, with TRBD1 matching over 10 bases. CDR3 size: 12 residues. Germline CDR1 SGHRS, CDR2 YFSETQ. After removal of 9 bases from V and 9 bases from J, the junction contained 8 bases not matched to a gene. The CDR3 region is CAKRGQGSAQYF. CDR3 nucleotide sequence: TGCGCCAAACGGGGACAGGGGTCGGCCCAGTACTTC.

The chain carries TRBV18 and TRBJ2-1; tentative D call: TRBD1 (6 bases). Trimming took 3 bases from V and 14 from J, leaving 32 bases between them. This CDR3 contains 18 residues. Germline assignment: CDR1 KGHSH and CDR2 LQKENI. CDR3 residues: CASSPWTVPTEDTMSKFF. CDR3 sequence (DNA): TGTGCCAGCTCACCCTGGACAGTACCGACCGAAGATACAATGAGCAAGTTCTTC.

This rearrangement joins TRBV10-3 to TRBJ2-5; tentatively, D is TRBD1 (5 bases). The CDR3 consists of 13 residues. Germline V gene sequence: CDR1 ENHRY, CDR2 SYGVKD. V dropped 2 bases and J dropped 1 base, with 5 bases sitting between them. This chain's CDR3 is CAISEGAQETQYF. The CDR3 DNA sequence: TGTGCCATCAGTGAGGGGGCCCAAGAGACCCAGTACTTC.

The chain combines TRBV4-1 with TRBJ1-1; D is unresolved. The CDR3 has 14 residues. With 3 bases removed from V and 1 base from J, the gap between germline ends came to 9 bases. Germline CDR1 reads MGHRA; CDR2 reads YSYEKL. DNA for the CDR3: TGCGCCAGCAGCCAGGTACTCGGGAACACTGAAGCTTTCTTT. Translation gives CASSQVLGNTEAFF.

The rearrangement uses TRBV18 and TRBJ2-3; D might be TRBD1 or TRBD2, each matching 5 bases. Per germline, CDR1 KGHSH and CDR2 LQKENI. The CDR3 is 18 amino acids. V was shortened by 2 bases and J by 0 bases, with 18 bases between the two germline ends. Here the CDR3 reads CASSPTASRQTSTDTQYF. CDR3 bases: TGTGCCAGCTCACCAACGGCTAGCAGACAGACTAGCACAGATACGCAGTATTTT.

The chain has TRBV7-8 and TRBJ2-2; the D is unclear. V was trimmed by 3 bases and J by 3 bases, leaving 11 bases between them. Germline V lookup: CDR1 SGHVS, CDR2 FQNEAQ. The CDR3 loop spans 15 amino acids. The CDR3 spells CASSFGRTYTGELFF. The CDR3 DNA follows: TGTGCCAGCAGCTTTGGCAGGACGTACACCGGGGAGCTGTTTTTT.

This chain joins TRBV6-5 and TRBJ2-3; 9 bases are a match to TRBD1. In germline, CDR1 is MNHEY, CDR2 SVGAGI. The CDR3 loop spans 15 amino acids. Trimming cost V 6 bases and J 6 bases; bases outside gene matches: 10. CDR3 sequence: CASRPTGGAWDTQYF. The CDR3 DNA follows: TGTGCCAGCAGGCCCACAGGGGGCGCGTGGGATACGCAGTATTTT.

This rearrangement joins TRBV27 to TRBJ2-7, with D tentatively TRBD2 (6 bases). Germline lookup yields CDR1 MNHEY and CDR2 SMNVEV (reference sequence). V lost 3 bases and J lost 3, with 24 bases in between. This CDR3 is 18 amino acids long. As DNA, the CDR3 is TGTGCCAGCAGTTTTGCCCGCGGGAATTTGGGGTCAGACTACGAGCAGTACTTC. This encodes CASSFARGNLGSDYEQYF.

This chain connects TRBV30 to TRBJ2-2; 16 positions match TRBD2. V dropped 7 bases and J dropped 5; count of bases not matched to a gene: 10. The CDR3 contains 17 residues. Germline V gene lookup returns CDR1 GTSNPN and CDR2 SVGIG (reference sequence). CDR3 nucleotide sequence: TGTGCCTTTGAAGGGACTAGCGGGAGGGAAAGTACCGGGGAGCTGTTTTTT. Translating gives CAFEGTSGRESTGELFF. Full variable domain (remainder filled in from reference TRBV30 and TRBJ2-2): SQTIHQWPATLVQPVGSPLSLECTVEGTSNPNLYWYRQAAGRGLQLLFYSVGIGQISSEVPQNLSASRPQDRQFILSSKKLLLSDSGFYLCAFEGTSGRESTGELFFGEGSRLTVL.

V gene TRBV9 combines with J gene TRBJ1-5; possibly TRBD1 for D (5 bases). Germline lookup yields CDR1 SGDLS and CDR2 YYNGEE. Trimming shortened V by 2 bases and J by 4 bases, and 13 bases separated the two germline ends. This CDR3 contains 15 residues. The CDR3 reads CASSVGWGGNQPQHF. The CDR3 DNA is TGTGCCAGCAGCGTGGGCTGGGGGGGGAATCAGCCCCAGCATTTT.

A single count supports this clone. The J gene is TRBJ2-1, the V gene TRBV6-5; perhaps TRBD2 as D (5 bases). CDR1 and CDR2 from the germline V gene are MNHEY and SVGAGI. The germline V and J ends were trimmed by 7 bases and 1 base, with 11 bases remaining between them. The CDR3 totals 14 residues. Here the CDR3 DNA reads TGTGCCAGCATACTAGATGGATCCTACAATGAGCAGTTCTTC. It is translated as CASILDGSYNEQFF.

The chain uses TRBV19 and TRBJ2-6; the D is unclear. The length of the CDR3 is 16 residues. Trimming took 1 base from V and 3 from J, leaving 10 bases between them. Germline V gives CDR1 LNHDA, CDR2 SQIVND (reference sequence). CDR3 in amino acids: CASSIVADHGANVLTF. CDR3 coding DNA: TGTGCCAGTAGTATAGTAGCCGACCATGGGGCCAACGTCCTGACTTTC.

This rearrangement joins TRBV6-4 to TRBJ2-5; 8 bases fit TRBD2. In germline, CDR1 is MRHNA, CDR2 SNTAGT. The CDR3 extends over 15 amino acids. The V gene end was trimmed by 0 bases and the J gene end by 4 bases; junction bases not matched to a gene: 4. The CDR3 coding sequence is TGTGCCAGCAGTGACTCACCGGGAGGGCTAGAGACCCAGTACTTC. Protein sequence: CASSDSPGGLETQYF.

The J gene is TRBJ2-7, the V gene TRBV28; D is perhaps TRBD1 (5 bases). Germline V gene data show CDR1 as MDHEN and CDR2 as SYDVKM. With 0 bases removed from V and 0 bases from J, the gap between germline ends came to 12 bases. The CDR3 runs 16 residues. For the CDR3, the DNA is TGTGCCAGCAGTTTATGGAAAGCAGGGCGCTCCTACGAGCAGTACTTC. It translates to CASSLWKAGRSYEQYF. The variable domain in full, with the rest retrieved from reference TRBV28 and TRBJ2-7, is DVKVTQSSRYLVKRTGEKVFLECVQDMDHENMFWYRQDPGLGLRLIYFSYDVKMKEKGDIPEGYSVSREKKERFSLILESASTNQTSMYLCASSLWKAGRSYEQYFGPGTRLTVT.